This TCR beta chain was identified in a study of beta chain features in type 1 diabetes. For the study at large: All samples together contributed 85 million to 120 million sorted cells for examination.

With 5 bases removed from V and 0 bases from J, the gap between germline ends came to 11 bases. The germline V gene has CDR1 SGHVS and CDR2 FQNEAQ. The CDR3 runs to 14 residues. Expressed TCRB transcripts got sequenced, as all isolated RNA was reverse transcribed. Here immunoSEQ multiplex PCR was the method, and the copy in TCRdb shows in-frame clones only, minus some. The sample consists of around 650,000 clones, 9.5% to 15% of them appearing once. This clone showed up just a few times. Its antigen is unidentified. Whole-study results and caveats: Patients with Type 1 diabetes showed moderately but significantly shorter TCRB CDR3s in all four CD4+ subsets. Possible PCR preference for shorter templates applied equally to patients and controls. For patients, the naive, central memory and Treg TCRB repertoires appeared more alike than for healthy donors.

The sample consisted of naive CD4+ T cells from blood. V and J are TRBV7-8 and TRBJ2-7; tentatively, D is TRBD2 (5 bases). The sequence came from a man in his thirties or forties with type 1 diabetes. This CDR3 reads CASSQRLVSYEQYF. DNA of the CDR3: TGTGCCAGCAGCCAGCGGTTAGTCTCCTACGAGCAGTACTTC. Together with reference TRBV7-8 and TRBJ2-7, the CDR3 gives the full variable domain: GAGVSQSPRYKVAKRGQDVALRCDPISGHVSLFWYQQALGQGPEFLTYFQNEAQLDKSGLPSDRFFAERPEGSVSTLKIQRTQQEDSAVYLCASSQRLVSYEQYFGPGTRLTVT.